The 6 T cell receptor beta chains reported below all come from one sample, sequenced in a study of chemoradiotherapy in HPV16-positive cancers. Produced via immunoSEQ multiplex PCR; TCRdb's table is partial and in-frame only. The sample yields some 11,000 clones, about 87% seen once. The material was blood, obtained from a patient who underwent chemoradiotherapy. Receptors were obtained from a human donor with HPV-associated anogenital cancer.

This chain uses TRBV5-5 with TRBJ2-7, with D perhaps TRBD1 (5 bases). Germline V gene data show CDR1 as SGHKS and CDR2 as YYEKEE (reference sequence). The CDR3 has 15 residues. V was cut by 4 bases and J by 3 bases, with 17 bases left in between. The CDR3 sequence: CASSPAPTEFYEQYF. CDR3 DNA sequence: TGTGCCAGCAGCCCTGCCCCGACAGAGTTCTACGAGCAGTACTTC.

V gene TRBV9 combines with J gene TRBJ2-6, with 9 bases that match TRBD2. The V gene end was trimmed by 0 bases and the J gene end by 5 bases; junction bases not matched to a gene: 6. The germline gives CDR1 SGDLS, CDR2 YYNGEE. The CDR3 totals 17 residues. The CDR3 reads CASSVARGGSRANVLTF. The DNA for the CDR3 is TGTGCCAGCAGCGTAGCGCGGGGGGGTTCAAGGGCCAACGTCCTGACTTTC.

This clone is a singleton in its sample. The chain links TRBV29-1 to TRBJ2-5; the D gene is possibly TRBD2 (6 bases). This CDR3 region has 14 residues. The germline gives CDR1 SQVTM, CDR2 ANQGSEA. The V end lost 6 bases, the J end lost 5 bases, and 19 bases lay between the germline ends. CDR3 bases: TGCAGCGTCAACCCCTGGCGGGGCGGCGAGACCCAGTACTTC. This translates into CSVNPWRGGETQYF.

The genes are TRBV11-2 and TRBJ2-7, with unresolved D. The CDR3 extends over 15 amino acids. Trimming shortened V by 1 base and J by 3 bases, and 13 bases separated the two germline ends. CDR1 SGHAT and CDR2 FQNNGV come from the germline V gene. The CDR3 here is CASSLGVVIHYEQYF. For the CDR3, the DNA is TGTGCCAGCAGCTTAGGGGTCGTTATCCACTACGAGCAGTACTTC.

The CDR3 DNA is TGTGCCAGCAGTGGGGCTCTCGGTTTTGAAAAACTGTTTTTT. Amino acids: CASSGALGFEKLFF. The chain couples TRBV2 to TRBJ1-4; unclear D gene. The germline CDR1 and CDR2 sequences are SNHLY and FYNNEI. This CDR3 spans 14 amino acids. V dropped 4 bases and J dropped 7 bases, with 13 bases sitting between them.

With regard to this clone: Only one base separates this from a far larger clonotype, so it likely reflects a read error. The genes are TRBV4-2 and TRBJ1-1; D gene uncertain. The CDR3 contains 14 residues. Per the germline V gene, CDR1 is LGHNA and CDR2 is YNFKEQ. Trimming took off 0 bases at V and 4 bases at J, with 9 bases between the two ends. The CDR3 nucleotides read TGTGCCAGCAGCCAAGAGCTCACCCTCACTGAAGCTTTCTTT. Amino acids: CASSQELTLTEAFF.